This T cell receptor (beta chain) comes out of a study of PD-1 blockade in classical Hodgkin lymphoma. As for this clone: Its antigen is not identified.

There are 13 residues in the CDR3. Trimming removed 4 bases at V and 2 bases at J, with 7 bases between. Germline V gene sequence: CDR1 SGHRS, CDR2 YFSETQ. Documented time point: cycle 4 day 1 (C4D1), after more than 5 weeks of nivolumab. Following autologous stem cell transplantation, relapse occurred in every patient, and exposure to brentuximab vedotin varied. Complete response, partial response or progressive disease constituted the best responses recorded. The assay was immunoSEQ multiplex PCR, and TCRdb's table has in-frame clones only and misses some. The sample has 110,000 or so clones, roughly 89% seen once. Study-level findings and limits: The diversity seen at baseline in complete responders resembled that of newly diagnosed patients.

The chain couples TRBV5-1 to TRBJ1-3; D is undetermined. The receptor's source is a human donor with classical Hodgkin lymphoma. Sample: peripheral blood mononuclear cells (PBMCs), taken before the fourth cycle of nivolumab. CDR3 region: CASSDGPGNTIYF. CDR3 nucleotides: TGCGCCAGCAGCGACGGACCTGGAAACACCATATATTTT.